This T cell receptor (beta chain) was captured by sequencing in a study of blood T cells in healthy people across ages. Note on this clonotype: Its specificity is unknown.

Whole-study results and caveats: The study found more naive CD4+ cells and higher diversity in long-lived than aged donors.

Next came a second PCR, run for about 7 to 12 cycles, which used a sample-barcoded 5' primer along with a J-beta primer mix. MiXCR, run by TCRdb on the 5' RACE reads, gives a single entry per CDR3 protein. The data show approximately 900,000 distinct CDR3 sequences, about 27% seen once. The same sample was also used in a study of T cells of mothers and their children. From that study: The study recruited a few healthy Caucasian mothers and their six children as donors. Over 9.5 million reads per mother and around 3.2 million per child were obtained.

This clonotype was sampled from a woman in her 40s in good health. The sample comprised blood.

In nucleotides, the CDR3 is TGTGCCAGCAGTTTAGGGGTCCGGGACAGTCCGCCACTGACTTTC. Protein: CASSLGVRDSPPLTF. The chain links TRBV28 to TRBJ2-6, with 7 nucleotides matching TRBD1. The V gene end was trimmed by 2 bases and the J gene end by 16 bases; junction bases not matched to a gene: 14. The CDR3 is 15 residues long. CDR1 is MDHEN, CDR2 SYDVKM, per germline. The complete variable domain, with remaining parts taken from reference TRBV28 and TRBJ2-6, reads DVKVTQSSRYLVKRTGEKVFLECVQDMDHENMFWYRQDPGLGLRLIYFSYDVKMKEKGDIPEGYSVSREKKERFSLILESASTNQTSMYLCASSLGVRDSPPLTFGAGSRLTVL.